The source of this T cell receptor (beta chain) is a study of T cell repertoires in cytomegalovirus infection. On the study more broadly: Public TCR beta signatures marked donors with CMV infection and the matching HLA. Broader study findings: Dominating the ex vivo response were TCR beta clonotypes that were CMV-specific and HLA-C-restricted. Of the TCR beta families, the public ones yielded a cumulative frequency that identified carriers of CMV plus the relevant HLA.

Regarding this clonotype: The target antigen is unknown. A read error may explain this, as a much larger clone is one base away.

The germline CDR1 and CDR2 sequences are SGHVS and FNYEAQ. The CDR3 runs to 17 residues. One entry per CDR3 protein results from TCRdb running MiXCR on the reads. The sample consists of approximately 630,000 distinct CDR3 sequences, more than 20% of them appearing once. The chain is built from TRBV7-6 and TRBJ1-1; the match to TRBD1 covers 11 bases. The sequence derives from a human donor in good health (CMV status not recorded). Some clones in this sample may be carry-over from other donors' samples. The sequenced material came from CD8+ T cells from PBMCs. CDR3 nucleotides: TGTGCCAGCAGCTTACCAGGACAGGGGGCTCAAAGGACTGACGCTTTCTTT. It yields the protein CASSLPGQGAQRTDAFF.